This TCR beta chain was captured in a study of blood T cell repertoires in COVID-19 (dated by TCRdb to the early 2020s). Turning to the overall study: The collaborator samples originated in the United States, Italy and Spain and spanned the acute and convalescent phases of COVID-19. A freely available public database, intended as a resource for researchers studying the immune response to SARS-CoV-2, is where the repertoires were released. Where available, HLA class I and class II types were taken from metadata supplied by the sample provider and were not determined by assay-based typing. The dataset comprised deeply sampled blood TCRbeta repertoires from subjects exposed to, actively infected with, or recovered from COVID-19. Samples came from the ongoing ImmuneRACE study (first 160 participants) plus 1,254 subjects from 6 global collaborators. Nearly every sample came with metadata listing a de-identified subject ID, COVID-19 status, age in years and sex. The material from the prospective study consisted of cDNA or gDNA derived from T cells, B-cell-depleted T cells, or PBMCs. The paper's findings and limits, for the study overall: How much clinical and demographic metadata was included differed by source and by participant, and the metadata was provided uncurated.

Samples from volunteer blood donors who had recovered from COVID-19 were contributed by a second Seattle source. Collaborating institutions collected whole blood in K2EDTA tubes following their own protocols. For TCRbeta analysis, collaborators shipped samples in one of three forms: frozen whole blood, isolated PBMCs, or DNA extracted from either of those sample types. Including the terminal cysteine and phenylalanine, the CDR3 comprises 15 residues. Only CDR3 DNA is held: 45 bases, read in frame from base 1. V lost 0 bases and J lost 2 bases; the stretch between them is 11 bases long. From a lookup of the germline V gene, CDR1 and CDR2 are MNHEY and SVGAGI. About this clone itself: Its recognized antigen is unknown. No base quality values were provided; no much bigger clone lies one nucleotide off.

TCRbeta CDR3 regions were amplified from genomic DNA by means of the immunoSEQ Assay, a bias-controlled multiplex PCR. The study's own analysis went as follows. The number of nucleated cells in each sample was estimated by amplification of reference gene primers within the assay. To quantify the absolute abundance of each unique TCRbeta CDR3 rearrangement, sequence reads were collapsed and filtered. Productive Simpson clonality was computed per sample as the square root of Simpson's diversity index over productive rearrangements. The clones in this table, taken by TCRdb from immuneACCESS, are in-frame only. Not every clone is retained; where verified, under half of the shortfall comes from an unresolved V gene, and the cause of the rest is unknown. From that table come the V and J calls and clone size; the DNA was used to work out D and trimming. This sample lists around 260,000 clones; roughly nine tenths were detected once. Clones ranked in the top ten supply less than 5% of the sample.

Sequenced: peripheral blood. This TCR was recovered from a man aged 55 to 69 who had recovered from COVID-19. The chain employs TRBV6-5 and TRBJ2-7; D gene: possibly TRBD1, on 5 matching bases. Here the CDR3 is given as CASSYSVLGPYEQYF. The sequence in DNA is TGTGCCAGCAGTTACTCTGTCTTGGGGCCCTACGAGCAGTACTTC.